A single sample is the source of the 8 T cell receptor beta chains below, sequenced in a study of post-analysis software for immune sequencing data. Built from TCR beta cDNA, the libraries had unique molecular identifiers in them. One entry per CDR3 protein results from TCRdb running MiXCR on the PCR reads. The sample includes around 260,000 distinct CDR3 sequences, less than 40% seen only once; the top ten take around 4.8%. Antigens for these TCRs are unknown. The study, taken as a whole, reports: Five TRBV segments, TRBV5-6, TRBV5-1 and TRBV20-1 among them, were found more frequent in patients than controls.

Sample: blood. These TCRs come from a girl aged 5 to 17 with multiple sclerosis.

The rearrangement links TRBV2 to TRBJ2-5; TRBD2 matches at 8 bases. The CDR3 consists of 12 residues. Germline V gene sequence: CDR1 SNHLY, CDR2 FYNNEI. The V and J ends lost 5 bases and 10 bases, in that order; junction bases with no gene match: 6. The CDR3 region has the DNA TGTGCCAGCAGTCGGCCGGCGGGGGGCCAGTACTTC. Protein: CASSRPAGGQYF.

In its sample, this clonotype was seen many times. The rearrangement links TRBV4-2 to TRBJ1-2, with a possible D match to TRBD1 (6 bases). V was shortened by 0 bases and J by 3 bases, with 14 bases between the two germline ends. Germline V gives CDR1 LGHNA, CDR2 YNFKEQ. The CDR3 is made up of 16 amino acids. The CDR3 reads CASSQDTQGIDYGYTF. CDR3 nucleotides: TGTGCCAGCAGCCAAGATACGCAGGGGATCGACTATGGCTACACCTTC.

At least ten counts were recorded for this clonotype. The J gene is TRBJ2-5, the V gene TRBV3-1, with D perhaps TRBD2 (6 bases). Germline CDR1 and CDR2: LGHDT and YNNKEL (reference sequence). V was cut by 1 base and J by 9 bases, with 12 bases left in between. The CDR3 is 13 residues long. This CDR3 is CASSQGQRGAQYF. CDR3 coding DNA: TGTGCCAGCAGCCAAGGCCAGCGCGGGGCCCAGTACTTC.

In regard to this clonotype: With a much larger clone just one base away, this may be a read error. The CDR3 loop reads CGCDRGGHPNEKLFF. CDR3 nucleotides: TGCGGCTGTGACAGGGGAGGGCACCCGAATGAAAAACTGTTTTTT. The chain joins TRBV29-1 to TRBJ1-4, with 8 bases lining up with TRBD1. CDR1 SQVTM and CDR2 ANQGSEA come from the germline V gene. The CDR3 loop spans 15 amino acids. Complete variable domain (other parts from reference TRBV29-1 and TRBJ1-4): SAVISQKPSRDICQRGTSLTIQCQVDSQVTMMFWYRQQPGQSLTLIATANQGSEATYESGFVIDKFPISRPNLTFSTLTVSNMSPEDSSIYLCGCDRGGHPNEKLFFGSGTQLSVL.

This clonotype was detected ten times or more. This chain uses TRBV24-1 with TRBJ1-1; no definite D call. V lost 7 bases and J 3 bases, leaving 14 bases between the germline ends. The length of the CDR3 is 14 residues. Germline CDR1 reads KGHDR; CDR2 reads SFDVKD. CDR3 amino acids: CATSEPGKDTEAFF. In DNA form, the CDR3 reads TGTGCCACCAGCGAACCTGGAAAGGACACTGAAGCTTTCTTT.

This clonotype has a count of ten or more. The chain employs TRBV7-2 and TRBJ2-1; D is undetermined. Looked up from germline, CDR1 is SGHTA and CDR2 is FQGNSA. The V gene lost 2 bases and the J gene lost 13 bases, with 12 bases spanning the gap. The CDR3 is 12 residues long. The CDR3 is CASSLPPSLQFF. The CDR3 DNA is TGTGCCAGCAGCTTACCTCCCTCGTTACAGTTCTTC.

This sequence joins TRBV20-1 and TRBJ1-2; D remains ambiguous. Germline V gene data show CDR1 as DFQATT and CDR2 as SNEGSKA (reference sequence). V lost 6 bases and J 3 bases, leaving 14 bases between the germline ends. The CDR3 has 13 residues. The CDR3 region is CSAWSVQHYGYTF. Here the CDR3 DNA reads TGCAGTGCCTGGAGCGTACAGCACTATGGCTACACCTTC.

This clonotype was recorded at least ten times. The chain couples TRBV11-1 to TRBJ2-1; tentative D call: TRBD1 (7 bases). CDR1 SGHAT and CDR2 FQDESV come from the germline V gene (reference sequence). V lost 5 bases and J lost 0, with 14 bases in between. There are 16 residues in the CDR3. The CDR3 sequence: CASSARQGGSYNEQFF. Written as DNA, the CDR3 is TGTGCCAGCAGCGCCCGACAGGGAGGCTCCTACAATGAGCAGTTCTTC. The full variable domain, its missing parts supplied by reference TRBV11-1 and TRBJ2-1, is EAEVAQSPRYKITEKSQAVAFWCDPISGHATLYWYRQILGQGPELLVQFQDESVVDDSQLPKDRFSAERLKGVDSTLKIQPAELGDSAMYLCASSARQGGSYNEQFFGPGTRLTVL.